These 21 T cell receptor beta chains were sequenced from one sample in a study of a mutant IDH1 vaccine in newly diagnosed glioma. Time point reported: week 5, during vaccination. The vaccine gave 300 ug of a 20-mer mutant IDH1 peptide subcutaneously per dose. Their specific antigens are unknown. The data were produced by immunoSEQ multiplex PCR, yet TCRdb's version contains in-frame clones alone and is incomplete. The data hold approximately 51,000 clones, with 78% observed a single time. Sequencing used PBMCs, obtained from a glioma patient whose treatment included an IDH1 peptide vaccine. These receptors were collected from a woman aged 35 to 49 with glioma.

The sample holds one count of this clone. This rearrangement joins TRBV30 to TRBJ2-2; D gene uncertain. V was shortened by 1 base and J by 0 bases, with 3 bases between the two germline ends. Germline CDR1 is GTSNPN and CDR2 is SVGIG (reference sequence). The CDR3 loop spans 13 amino acids. CDR3 sequence (DNA): TGTGCCTGGAGTGCCTCGAACACCGGGGAGCTGTTTTTT. The encoded protein is CAWSASNTGELFF.

This clone has just one count. This chain connects TRBV5-1 to TRBJ2-4, with unresolved D. Per germline, CDR1 SGHRS and CDR2 YFSETQ. V was trimmed by 2 bases and J by 0 bases, leaving 21 bases between them. The CDR3 covers 19 residues. The CDR3 region is CASSFGWATDSLAKNIQYF. CDR3 coding DNA: TGCGCCAGCAGCTTCGGTTGGGCGACGGATTCCTTAGCCAAAAACATTCAGTACTTC. The full variable domain, with the rest looked up from reference TRBV5-1 and TRBJ2-4, is KAGVTQTPRYLIKTRGQQVTLSCSPISGHRSVSWYQQTPGQGLQFLFEYFSETQRNKGNFPGRFSGRQFSNSRSEMNVSTLELGDSALYLCASSFGWATDSLAKNIQYFGAGTRLSVL.

J is TRBJ2-5 and V is TRBV4-2; D may be TRBD1 (6 bases). V was clipped by 0 bases and J by 3 bases, with 8 bases between them. This CDR3 region has 14 residues. Germline-derived CDR1 and CDR2 are LGHNA and YNFKEQ. As DNA, the CDR3 is TGTGCCAGCAGCCAAGATTCAGGGGAAGAGACCCAGTACTTC. Translating gives CASSQDSGEETQYF.

In DNA form, the CDR3 reads TGTGCCTGGAGTGTAAGCGGGGGAAACATTCAGTACTTC. This translates into CAWSVSGGNIQYF. This chain connects TRBV30 to TRBJ2-4; TRBD2 agrees at 8 bases. V was clipped by 0 bases and J by 6 bases; unmatched bases: 1. This CDR3 spans 13 amino acids. The germline V gene encodes CDR1 GTSNPN and CDR2 SVGIG (reference sequence).

The chain recombines TRBV2 with TRBJ2-2; D tentatively fits TRBD1 or TRBD2 (6 bases each). Trimming took off 10 bases at V and 4 bases at J, with 22 bases between the two ends. The CDR3 covers 16 residues. CDR1 is SNHLY and CDR2 is FYNNEI in the germline V gene. The CDR3 sequence: CAIIERERGATGELFF. The DNA for the CDR3 is TGTGCCATTATAGAAAGGGAAAGGGGGGCCACCGGGGAGCTGTTTTTT. The full variable domain, its missing parts supplied by reference TRBV2 and TRBJ2-2, is EPEVTQTPSHQVTQMGQEVILRCVPISNHLYFYWYRQILGQKVEFLVSFYNNEISEKSEIFDDQFSVERPDGSNFTLKIRSTKLEDSAMYFCAIIERERGATGELFFGEGSRLTVL.

This clone was counted once. V usage is TRBV15 and J usage is TRBJ2-1, with 8 bases that match TRBD2. Trimming cost V 5 bases and J 7 bases; bases outside gene matches: 4. Germline values: CDR1 LNHNV, CDR2 YYDKDF (reference sequence). The CDR3 sequence is 13 residues long. The CDR3 spells CATSVGRGNEQFF. The CDR3 coding sequence is TGTGCCACCAGCGTCGGGAGGGGGAATGAGCAGTTCTTC.

The V gene is TRBV9, the J gene TRBJ1-2; TRBD1 might be the D (5 bases). The germline V gene has CDR1 SGDLS and CDR2 YYNGEE. V lost 6 bases and J lost 8, with 20 bases in between. The CDR3 totals 14 residues. CDR3 region: CASTISGGWEGYTF. The CDR3 DNA follows: TGTGCCAGCACCATAAGTGGGGGTTGGGAAGGCTACACCTTC. The entire variable domain, with the rest obtained from reference TRBV9 and TRBJ1-2, is as follows: DSGVTQTPKHLITATGQRVTLRCSPRSGDLSVYWYQQSLDQGLQFLIQYYNGEERAKGNILERFSAQQFPDLHSELNLSSLELGDSALYFCASTISGGWEGYTFGSGTRLTVV.

This clone was recorded only once. The V call is TRBV9, the J call TRBJ1-3, with TRBD1 as a possible D gene (6 bases). The germline gives CDR1 SGDLS, CDR2 YYNGEE. Deletions cut 0 bases from V and 5 bases from J, with 12 bases between. The CDR3 runs 15 residues. The CDR3 loop reads CASSVGGGRRNTIYF. The CDR3, as DNA: TGTGCCAGCAGCGTAGGAGGGGGGAGAAGAAACACCATATATTTT.

This chain joins TRBV10-1 and TRBJ2-2, with unresolved D. Germline CDR1 and CDR2: WNHNN and SYGVQD (reference sequence). V was clipped by 5 bases and J by 0 bases, with 4 bases between them. This CDR3 has 13 residues. As DNA, the CDR3 is TGCGCCAGCAGTATCACGAACACCGGGGAGCTGTTTTTT. This codes for CASSITNTGELFF.

This clone appeared a few times. J is TRBJ1-1 and V is TRBV30, with TRBD1 as a possible D gene (5 bases). CDR1 is GTSNPN, CDR2 SVGIG, per germline (reference sequence). The CDR3 consists of 16 residues. V was pared by 2 bases and J by 4 bases, with 20 bases between. This CDR3 is CAWSPRGVSGVTEAFF. CDR3 sequence (DNA): TGTGCCTGGAGTCCTCGGGGGGTCTCTGGGGTCACTGAAGCTTTCTTT.

The chain recombines TRBV2 with TRBJ1-1; D unclear. The ends were cut back, 6 bases at V and 0 bases at J, with 8 bases in the middle. Germline-derived CDR1 and CDR2 are SNHLY and FYNNEI. CDR3 length: 13 residues. The CDR3 nucleotides are TGTGCCAGCAGCTCCTCATTGAACACTGAAGCTTTCTTT. Amino acids: CASSSSLNTEAFF.

This chain links TRBV13 with TRBJ1-1; a possible D gene is TRBD1 (5 bases). CDR3 size: 14 residues. V lost 5 bases, J lost 0 bases, and 10 bases lay in between. CDR1 and CDR2 (germline): PRHDT, FYEKMQ (reference sequence). The CDR3 nucleotides are TGTGCCAGCAGCCCCCCGACAGTGAACACTGAAGCTTTCTTT. Translating gives CASSPPTVNTEAFF.

This chain links TRBV9 with TRBJ2-7; D is unclear. This CDR3 has 13 residues. The germline V and J ends were trimmed by 4 bases and 0 bases, with 8 bases remaining between them. The germline gives CDR1 SGDLS, CDR2 YYNGEE. CDR3 region: CASSSSPSYEQYF. DNA of the CDR3: TGTGCCAGCAGCTCCTCTCCCTCCTACGAGCAGTACTTC.

This clone was detected a few times. The genes are TRBV11-2 and TRBJ2-2, with TRBD2 matching over 12 bases. The V gene's germline CDR1 is SGHAT and CDR2 FQNNGV. V gave up 4 bases and J gave up 1 base; unmatched junction bases: 10. CDR3 length: 19 residues. CDR3 loop: CASSSRGGLAGGNTGELFF. CDR3 DNA: TGTGCCAGCAGCTCTAGGGGGGGACTAGCGGGCGGGAACACCGGGGAGCTGTTTTTT.

The chain uses TRBV5-4 and TRBJ2-3; TRBD2 aligns across 7 bases. Germline CDR1 is SGHNT and CDR2 is YYREEE (reference sequence). The CDR3 covers 17 residues. The trim removed 0 bases at V and 2 bases at J, leaving 9 bases unmatched. The CDR3 region has the DNA TGTGCCAGCAGCTTGGGGCCCCTAGCGGCCCCCACAGATACGCAGTATTTT. Its translation: CASSLGPLAAPTDTQYF.

This clone is medium-sized (0.01 to 0.1%) in the sample. V usage is TRBV10-1 and J usage is TRBJ2-3; no reliable D call. Trimming removed 0 bases at V and 6 bases at J, with 7 bases between. The CDR3 totals 13 residues. Per the germline V gene, CDR1 is WNHNN and CDR2 is SYGVQD (reference sequence). CDR3 bases: TGCGCCAGCAGTGAGTCGCGTTGTGATACGCAGTATTTT. Translated: CASSESRCDTQYF.

V gene TRBV5-8 combines with J gene TRBJ2-2, with D tentatively TRBD1 (5 bases). Trimming removed 2 bases at V and 3 bases at J, with 8 bases between. Per the germline V gene, CDR1 is SGHTS and CDR2 is YDEGEE. The CDR3 spans 14 residues. The CDR3 sequence is CASSFRAHTGELFF. CDR3 coding DNA: TGTGCCAGCAGCTTCAGGGCTCACACCGGGGAGCTGTTTTTT.

This clone appeared a few times. The chain is built from TRBV30 and TRBJ1-1, with D hard to call. Germline-derived CDR1 and CDR2 are GTSNPN and SVGIG (reference sequence). Trimming removed 0 bases from V and 4 bases from J, with 6 bases in between. The CDR3 consists of 12 residues. In nucleotides, the CDR3 is TGTGCCTGGAGTGTAAACCCCACTGAAGCTTTCTTT. Encoded protein: CAWSVNPTEAFF.

V usage is TRBV5-8 and J usage is TRBJ1-5, with TRBD1 identical over 8 bases. V was clipped by 3 bases and J by 7 bases; unmatched bases: 6. CDR3 size: 14 residues. Per germline, CDR1 SGHTS and CDR2 YDEGEE. The CDR3 nucleotides read TGTGCCAGCAGCTCCGACAGGGGAAGCCAGCCCCAGCATTTT. Translating gives CASSSDRGSQPQHF.

This chain uses TRBV4-1 with TRBJ1-1; perhaps TRBD1 as D (6 bases). The CDR3 has 17 residues. V lost 4 bases, J lost 0 bases, and 18 bases lay in between. Germline V CDR1 and CDR2: MGHRA, YSYEKL. The CDR3 reads CASSPVYRETMNTEAFF. CDR3 DNA sequence: TGCGCCAGCAGCCCGGTCTACAGGGAAACCATGAACACTGAAGCTTTCTTT.

V is TRBV19 and J is TRBJ1-4; maybe TRBD1 (5 bases). Germline lookup yields CDR1 LNHDA and CDR2 SQIVND (reference sequence). The CDR3 spans 15 residues. V was trimmed by 5 bases and J by 5 bases, leaving 15 bases between them. DNA of the CDR3: TGTGCCAGTAGTCCACAAGGGGCTTTAAATGAAAAACTGTTTTTT. Encoded protein: CASSPQGALNEKLFF.